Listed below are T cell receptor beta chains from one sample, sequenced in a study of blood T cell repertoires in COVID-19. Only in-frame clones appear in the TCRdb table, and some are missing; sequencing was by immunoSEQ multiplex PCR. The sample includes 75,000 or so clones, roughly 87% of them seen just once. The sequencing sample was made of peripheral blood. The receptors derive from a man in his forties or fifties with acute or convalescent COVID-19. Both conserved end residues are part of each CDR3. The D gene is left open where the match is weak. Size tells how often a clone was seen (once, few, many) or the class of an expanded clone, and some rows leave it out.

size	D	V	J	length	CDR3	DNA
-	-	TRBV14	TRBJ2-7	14	CASSPRVSNNEQYF	TGTGCCAGCAGCCCCCGGGTCTCTAACAACGAGCAGTACTTC
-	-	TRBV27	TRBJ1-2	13	CASSSTVNYGYTF	TGTGCCAGCAGTTCGACAGTCAACTATGGCTACACCTTC
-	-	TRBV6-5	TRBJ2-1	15	CASSYSGGGPSEQFF	TGTGCCAGCAGTTACTCTGGGGGGGGGCCGTCTGAGCAGTTCTTC
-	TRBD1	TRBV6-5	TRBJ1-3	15	CASGRQGLSGNTIYF	TGTGCCAGCGGGAGACAGGGCCTCTCTGGAAACACCATATATTTT
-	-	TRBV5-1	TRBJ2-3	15	CASSPGDSSTDTQYF	TGCGCCAGCAGCCCGGGGGACAGCAGCACAGATACGCAGTATTTT
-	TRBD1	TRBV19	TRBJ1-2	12	CASSRQGYGYTF	TGTGCCAGTAGTAGACAGGGTTATGGCTACACCTTC
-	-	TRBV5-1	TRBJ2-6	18	CASSLAAGIPSGANVLTF	TGCGCCAGCAGCTTGGCCGCAGGTATCCCCTCTGGGGCCAACGTCCTGACTTTC
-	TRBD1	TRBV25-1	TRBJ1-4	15	CASREQGPANEKLFF	TGTGCCAGCAGGGAACAGGGGCCCGCGAATGAAAAACTGTTTTTT
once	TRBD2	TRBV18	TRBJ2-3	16	CASSYVAGGPTDTQYF	TGTGCCAGCTCATACGTGGCGGGGGGGCCGACAGATACGCAGTATTTT
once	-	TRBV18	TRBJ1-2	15	CASSPGGPGNYGYTF	TGTGCCAGCTCACCAGGGGGCCCCGGTAACTATGGCTACACCTTC
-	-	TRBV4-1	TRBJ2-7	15	CASSQMMGVEYEQYF	TGCGCCAGCAGCCAAATGATGGGCGTCGAGTACGAGCAGTACTTC
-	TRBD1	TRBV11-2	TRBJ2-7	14	CASSFGTGPYEQYF	TGTGCCAGCAGCTTCGGGACAGGACCCTACGAGCAGTACTTC
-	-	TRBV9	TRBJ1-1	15	CASSPLIFGNTEAFF	TGTGCCAGCAGCCCGCTGATCTTCGGGAACACTGAAGCTTTCTTT
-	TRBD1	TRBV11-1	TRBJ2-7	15	CASSLTTTGGYEQYF	TGTGCCAGCAGCCTCACGACGACAGGGGGATACGAGCAGTACTTC
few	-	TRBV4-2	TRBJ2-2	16	CASSRSVQGNTGELFF	TGTGCCAGCAGCCGTTCAGTACAGGGAAACACCGGGGAGCTGTTTTTT
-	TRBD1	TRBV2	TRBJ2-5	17	CASSESTGGIDQETQYF	TGTGCCAGCAGTGAATCGACAGGGGGCATAGACCAAGAGACCCAGTACTTC